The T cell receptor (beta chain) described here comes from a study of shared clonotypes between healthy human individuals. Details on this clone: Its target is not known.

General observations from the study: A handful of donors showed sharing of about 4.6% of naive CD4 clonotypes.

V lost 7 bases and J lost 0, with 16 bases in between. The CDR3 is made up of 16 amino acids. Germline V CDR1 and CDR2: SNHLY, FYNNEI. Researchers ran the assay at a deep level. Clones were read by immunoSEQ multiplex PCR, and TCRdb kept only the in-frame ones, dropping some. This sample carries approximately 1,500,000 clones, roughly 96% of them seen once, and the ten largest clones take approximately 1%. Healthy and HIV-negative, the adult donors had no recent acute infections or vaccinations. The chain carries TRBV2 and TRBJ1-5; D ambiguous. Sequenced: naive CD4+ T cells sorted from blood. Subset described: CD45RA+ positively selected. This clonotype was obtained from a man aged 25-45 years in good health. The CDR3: CASNGPGGYSNQPQHF. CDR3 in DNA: TGTGCCAGCAACGGGCCAGGCGGATATAGCAATCAGCCCCAGCATTTT.